The clone carrying this T cell receptor (beta chain) occurred many times. These data come from a study of CD8+CD57+ T cells in acquired aplastic anemia. TCR beta VDJ combinations and CDR3 sequences were profiled from genomic DNA. From the reads, TCRdb called clonotypes with MiXCR, one entry per CDR3 protein. The data show 150,000 or so distinct CDR3 sequences, with 45% to 55% seen just once and more than 0.85% held by the top ten. Patients chosen for sequencing had CD8+CD57+ cells that had expanded, as shown by flow cytometry. In all patients, the disease was severe acquired aplastic anemia. The junction had 6 bases not matched to a gene; V was cut back by 2 bases and J by 4 bases. Germline loops: CDR1 DFQATT, CDR2 SNEGSKA (reference sequence). CDR3 size: 14 residues.

The clonotype was recovered from a human donor with aplastic anemia. Sample: sorted CD4+, CD8+, or CD8+CD57+ T cells (not recorded which) from PBMCs. The chain is built from TRBV20-1 and TRBJ2-3, with 7 bases aligning to TRBD1. The DNA for the CDR3 is TGCAGTGCTAGATATCCAGGGGGTCCAGATACGCAGTATTTT. Its translation: CSARYPGGPDTQYF.